The 27 T cell receptor beta chains given below trace back to one sample, sequenced in a study of T cell responses to AZD1222 COVID-19 vaccine. Assay: immunoSEQ multiplex PCR; the TCRdb copy retains only in-frame clones and omits some. The data contain 150,000 to 160,000 clones, about 88% of them singletons. Specimen: peripheral blood, collected on day 0 of AZD1222 vaccination. Receptors were obtained from an adult in good health.

The V and J genes are TRBV4-2 and TRBJ2-7; D not resolved. This CDR3 comprises 14 residues. Germline CDR1 is LGHNA and CDR2 is YNFKEQ. V was clipped by 1 base and J by 3 bases, with 10 bases between them. The DNA of the CDR3 is TGTGCCAGCAGCCAAGTTGAATCAGGCTACGAGCAGTACTTC. It is translated as CASSQVESGYEQYF.

The CDR3 spells CASSEIQGALNTF. The CDR3 DNA follows: TGTGCCAGCAGTGAGATACAGGGGGCGCTTAACACCTTC. The genes are TRBV6-1 and TRBJ1-2; TRBD1 agrees at 9 bases. Germline V gene data show CDR1 as MNHNS and CDR2 as SASEGT. V shed 3 bases, J shed 12 bases, and the junction held 8 bases outside the gene matches. The CDR3 has 13 residues.

This chain joins TRBV19 and TRBJ1-5, with D unclear. The V end was cut by 10 bases, the J end by 2 bases, with 18 bases between. In germline, CDR1 is LNHDA, CDR2 SQIVND (reference sequence). The CDR3 has 15 residues. In nucleotides, the CDR3 is TGTGCCACTAGCTTTCGAGAGGGAGGCAATCAGCCCCAGCATTTT. Protein product: CATSFREGGNQPQHF.

The rearrangement uses TRBV7-8 and TRBJ2-7; D remains unclear. Per germline, CDR1 SGHVS and CDR2 FQNEAQ. This CDR3 region has 11 residues. With 4 bases removed from V and 2 bases from J, the gap between germline ends came to 3 bases. CDR3 sequence: CASSSTYEQYF. In nucleotides, the CDR3 is TGTGCCAGCAGCTCTACCTACGAGCAGTACTTC.

The rearrangement uses TRBV7-2 and TRBJ2-7, with D hard to call. Germline V gene data show CDR1 as SGHTA and CDR2 as FQGNSA. The CDR3 covers 14 residues. Trimming shortened V by 1 base and J by 0 bases, and 7 bases separated the two germline ends. CDR3 nucleotides: TGTGCCAGCAGCTTAGTTGTCAGCTCCTACGAGCAGTACTTC. Translated: CASSLVVSSYEQYF.

V is TRBV11-3 and J is TRBJ1-1; no reliable D call. The CDR3 runs to 13 residues. CDR1 is SGHNT, CDR2 YENEEA, per germline. With 4 bases removed from V and 11 bases from J, the gap between germline ends came to 17 bases. The CDR3 DNA follows: TGTGCCAGCAGCTCCTCGACCGGGAATGTGGCTTTCTTT. Translating it yields CASSSSTGNVAFF.

The chain recombines TRBV2 with TRBJ1-2, with 9 bases fitting TRBD1. The CDR3 covers 13 residues. After removal of 6 bases from V and 2 bases from J, the junction contained 1 base not matched to a gene. Germline lookup yields CDR1 SNHLY and CDR2 FYNNEI. The chain's CDR3 is CASRGTGNYGYTF. DNA for the CDR3: TGTGCCAGCAGGGGGACAGGGAACTATGGCTACACCTTC.

The table lists this clone with a few counts. The rearrangement joins TRBV19 to TRBJ2-7; D call uncertain. The CDR3 sequence is 14 residues long. Germline CDR1 and CDR2: LNHDA and SQIVND (reference sequence). V was cut by 4 bases and J by 4 bases, with 14 bases left in between. The CDR3 nucleotides read TGTGCCAGTAGTAAGTACCTCTCCGTTTACGAGCAGTACTTC. This translates into CASSKYLSVYEQYF.

This clone was detected a few times. J is TRBJ1-2 and V is TRBV5-6; D is unclear. The CDR3 sequence is 12 residues long. V lost 0 bases, J lost 11 bases, and 11 bases lay in between. CDR1 is SGHDT and CDR2 is YYEEEE in the germline V gene. The CDR3 loop is CASSLDIRWYTF. CDR3 nucleotide sequence: TGTGCCAGCAGCTTGGACATCCGTTGGTACACCTTC.

V gene TRBV5-1 combines with J gene TRBJ1-2; possibly TRBD1 for D (5 bases). V lost 4 bases, J lost 4 bases, and 14 bases lay in between. Germline V gene data show CDR1 as SGHRS and CDR2 as YFSETQ. This CDR3 contains 14 residues. The CDR3 DNA sequence: TGCGCCAGCAGCCCGAGGTCGGGGGGCTATGGCTACACCTTC. As protein: CASSPRSGGYGYTF.

The chain joins TRBV18 to TRBJ2-2, with a weak D call TRBD2 (7 bases). Germline V gene sequence: CDR1 KGHSH, CDR2 LQKENI. The length of the CDR3 is 16 residues. V gave up 3 bases and J gave up 1 base, with 12 bases separating them. The CDR3 loop is CASSPPGGLNTGELFF. The CDR3 nucleotides read TGTGCCAGCTCACCGCCGGGGGGCTTGAACACCGGGGAGCTGTTTTTT.

This clone appeared a single time. The V gene is TRBV15, the J gene TRBJ1-4, with a possible D match to TRBD1 (6 bases). Germline values: CDR1 LNHNV, CDR2 YYDKDF (reference sequence). The germline V and J ends were trimmed by 0 bases and 7 bases, with 12 bases remaining between them. This CDR3 has 15 amino acids. CDR3 nucleotide sequence: TGTGCCACCAGCAGAGACAGGGGTCGTGGTGAAAAACTGTTTTTT. Translated, it gives CATSRDRGRGEKLFF.

The V gene is TRBV27, the J gene TRBJ1-6, with 7 nucleotides matching TRBD1. CDR1 and CDR2 (germline): MNHEY, SMNVEV (reference sequence). Trimming at V came to 7 bases and at J to 6 bases, leaving 6 bases not matched to a gene. CDR3 size: 14 residues. CDR3 residues: CASTAGTVNSPLHF. The CDR3 DNA follows: TGTGCCAGCACCGCGGGGACAGTTAATTCACCCCTCCACTTT.

V is TRBV25-1 and J is TRBJ1-6; 7 nucleotides agree with TRBD1. CDR1 is MGHDK, CDR2 SYGVNS, per germline. This CDR3 contains 16 residues. V was clipped by 2 bases and J by 2 bases; unmatched bases: 3. CDR3 in DNA: TGTGCCAGCAGTGAAACAGGGGCCGCCTATAATTCACCCCTCCACTTT. This sequence encodes CASSETGAAYNSPLHF.

V is TRBV7-6 and J is TRBJ2-3; 8 bases match TRBD2. Per the germline V gene, CDR1 is SGHVS and CDR2 is FNYEAQ. Trimming cost V 2 bases and J 5 bases; bases outside gene matches: 3. The CDR3 loop spans 14 amino acids. DNA for the CDR3: TGTGCCAGCAGCTTAAGCGGGGGCGGAGATACGCAGTATTTT. It yields the protein CASSLSGGGDTQYF.

V and J are TRBV3-1 (or the pseudogene TRBV3-2) and TRBJ2-3; D is unresolved. Germline V lookup: CDR1 LGHDT, CDR2 YNNKEL (reference sequence). Between the trimmed V and J ends, which lost 5 bases and 5 bases, there was a span of 8 bases. This CDR3 spans 12 amino acids. This chain's CDR3 is CASSVGEDTQYF. CDR3 in DNA: TGTGCCAGCAGCGTCGGAGAAGATACGCAGTATTTT.

CDR3 amino acids: CASNRADRNQPQHF. The DNA for the CDR3 is TGTGCCAGCAATCGGGCAGATCGCAATCAGCCCCAGCATTTT. The chain couples TRBV28 to TRBJ1-5, with unresolved D. V was cut by 7 bases and J by 2 bases, with 12 bases left in between. The germline gives CDR1 MDHEN, CDR2 SYDVKM. The CDR3 runs 14 residues.

The chain carries TRBV10-3 and TRBJ1-1, with 9 positions matching TRBD1. In germline, CDR1 is ENHRY, CDR2 SYGVKD. CDR3 length: 17 residues. J lost 0 bases, V lost 10 bases, and 15 bases had no gene match. The CDR3, as DNA: TGTGCCACCAGGAAACCGGGACAGGGAACGGTGAACACTGAAGCTTTCTTT. It codes for CATRKPGQGTVNTEAFF.

The chain has TRBV12-3 or TRBV12-4 and TRBJ1-4, with TRBD1 as a possible D gene (6 bases). This CDR3 spans 13 amino acids. The V end lost 5 bases, the J end lost 4 bases, and 8 bases lay between the germline ends. This CDR3 reads CASSPGHNEKLFF. The CDR3 DNA is TGTGCCAGCAGTCCGGGACATAATGAAAAACTGTTTTTT.

The chain employs TRBV10-2 and TRBJ1-2; 10 bases match TRBD1. V gave up 2 bases and J gave up 7 bases; unmatched junction bases: 4. In germline, CDR1 is WSHSY, CDR2 SAAADI. CDR3 length equals 14 residues. CDR3 region: CASSEPGTGVGYTF. CDR3 nucleotide sequence: TGCGCCAGCAGTGAGCCCGGGACAGGGGTTGGCTACACCTTC.

The chain combines TRBV7-9 with TRBJ1-4; 10 bases fit TRBD1. This CDR3 contains 15 residues. Germline values: CDR1 SEHNR, CDR2 FQNEAQ (reference sequence). V gave up 6 bases and J gave up 6 bases; unmatched junction bases: 7. CDR3: CASSTPGTGDEKLFF. The CDR3 nucleotides read TGTGCCAGCAGTACACCCGGGACAGGGGATGAAAAACTGTTTTTT.

This chain links TRBV6-6 with TRBJ1-1; 7 bases map to TRBD1. CDR3 length equals 14 residues. V was clipped by 10 bases and J by 4 bases; unmatched bases: 12. CDR1 MNHNY and CDR2 SVGAGI come from the germline V gene (reference sequence). CDR3 bases: TGTGCCACCACTACTGATAGGGGGCGCACTGAAGCTTTCTTT. Its protein is CATTTDRGRTEAFF.

This chain joins TRBV11-3 and TRBJ1-6; D might be TRBD1 (5 bases). V shed 5 bases and J shed 7 bases, with 9 bases lying between them. Germline V gene data show CDR1 as SGHNT and CDR2 as YENEEA. The CDR3 spans 13 residues. DNA for the CDR3: TGTGCCAGCAGCAAGGAGGGGAATTCACCCCTCCACTTT. It specifies CASSKEGNSPLHF. The whole variable domain, remainder taken from reference TRBV11-3 and TRBJ1-6, is EAGVVQSPRYKIIEKKQPVAFWCNPISGHNTLYWYLQNLGQGPELLIRYENEEAVDDSQLPKDRFSAERLKGVDSTLKIQPAELGDSAVYLCASSKEGNSPLHFGNGTRLTVT.

V and J are TRBV5-6 and TRBJ2-7; TRBD1 matches 9 bases. Losses at the gene ends were 0 bases for V and 4 bases for J; bases not matched to a gene: 5. CDR3 length: 15 amino acids. CDR1 is SGHDT, CDR2 YYEEEE, per germline. The CDR3 region has the DNA TGTGCCAGCAGCTTGGCCGGGACAGGGCATTACGAGCAGTACTTC. It specifies CASSLAGTGHYEQYF.

V is TRBV9 and J is TRBJ1-4; D not certain. Trimming removed 4 bases at V and 8 bases at J, with 15 bases between. Germline V CDR1 and CDR2: SGDLS, YYNGEE. The CDR3 spans 14 residues. The CDR3 here is CASSSQPGGEKLFF. The CDR3 region has the DNA TGTGCCAGCAGCTCCCAGCCGGGCGGGGAAAAACTGTTTTTT.

This clone was counted a few times. V is TRBV5-5 and J is TRBJ1-5; D call uncertain. The V and J ends lost 4 bases and 0 bases respectively, with 14 bases between them. The CDR3 runs to 16 residues. CDR1 and CDR2 (germline): SGHKS, YYEKEE (reference sequence). The CDR3 DNA reads TGTGCCAGCAGCGCCCGGGCCACATATAGCAATCAGCCCCAGCATTTT. Its translation: CASSARATYSNQPQHF.

This clone was seen a few times. The chain uses TRBV20-1 and TRBJ2-7, with D perhaps matching TRBD2 (5 bases). V shed 8 bases and J shed 6 bases, with 14 bases lying between them. The CDR3 consists of 11 residues. Looked up from germline, CDR1 is DFQATT and CDR2 is SNEGSKA (reference sequence). As DNA, the CDR3 is TGCAGTCCCGGGGTCAAAGGCGAGCAGTACTTC. This codes for CSPGVKGEQYF.